This note documents a single T cell receptor beta chain sequence. A much larger clone sits a single nucleotide away, making a read error possible. No conserved phenylalanine or tryptophan ends this CDR3, so it is likely a read error. The data stem from a study of molecular identifiers for immune sequencing clone quantification. TCRdb reanalysed the PCR reads using MiXCR and keeps one entry per CDR3 protein. The sample yields more than 250,000 distinct CDR3 sequences, 20% to 25% seen once. Sorted naive CD8 T cells were those defined as CD8+CD4-CCR7+CD45RA+. Germline CDR1 and CDR2: LNHDA and SQIVND (reference sequence). The CDR3 contains 12 residues. The V gene lost 6 bases and the J gene lost 3 bases, with 8 bases spanning the gap.

Source material: naive CD8+ T cells from blood, with Jurkat cell RNA spiked in. Sample subset: FACS-sorted CD8+CD4-CCR7+CD45RA+ naive T cells. This clonotype originated in a human donor in good health. Some libraries in this study had Jurkat cell RNA spiked in. The chain uses TRBV19 and TRBJ1-1; D not resolved. The CDR3 region has the DNA TGTGCCAGTAGAGACGGTGACACTGAAGCTTTCTCT. Amino acids: CASRDGDTEAFS.